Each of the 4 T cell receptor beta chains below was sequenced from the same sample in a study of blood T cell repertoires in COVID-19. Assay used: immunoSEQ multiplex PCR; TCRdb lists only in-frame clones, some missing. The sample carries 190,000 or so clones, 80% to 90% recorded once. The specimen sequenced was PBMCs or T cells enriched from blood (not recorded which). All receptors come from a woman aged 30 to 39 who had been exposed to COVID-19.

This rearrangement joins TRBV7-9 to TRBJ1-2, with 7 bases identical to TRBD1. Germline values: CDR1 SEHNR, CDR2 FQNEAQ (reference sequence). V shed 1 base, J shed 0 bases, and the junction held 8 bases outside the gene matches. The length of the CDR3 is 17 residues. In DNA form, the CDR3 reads TGTGCCAGCAGCTTAGTAGGGGGCGTTACAGCTAACTATGGCTACACCTTC. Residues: CASSLVGGVTANYGYTF.

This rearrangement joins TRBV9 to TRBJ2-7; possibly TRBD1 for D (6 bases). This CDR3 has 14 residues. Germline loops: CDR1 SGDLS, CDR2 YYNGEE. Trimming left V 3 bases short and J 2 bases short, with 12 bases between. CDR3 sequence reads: CASSAPGDTYEQYF. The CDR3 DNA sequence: TGTGCCAGCAGCGCCCCAGGGGATACCTACGAGCAGTACTTC.

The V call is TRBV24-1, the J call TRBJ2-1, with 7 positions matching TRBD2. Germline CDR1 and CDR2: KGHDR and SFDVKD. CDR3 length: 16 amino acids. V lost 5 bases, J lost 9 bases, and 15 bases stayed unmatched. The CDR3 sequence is CATSVGLVLGPREQFF. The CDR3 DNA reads TGTGCCACCAGTGTAGGACTAGTCCTGGGTCCGCGTGAGCAGTTCTTC.

The CDR3 reads CASSESNRGGYTF. Written as DNA, the CDR3 is TGCGCCAGCAGTGAATCCAACAGGGGAGGCTACACCTTC. The chain recombines TRBV10-2 with TRBJ1-2; 7 nucleotides agree with TRBD1. Trimming removed 3 bases from V and 8 bases from J; junction bases left unmatched: 6. Looked up from germline, CDR1 is WSHSY and CDR2 is SAAADI. This CDR3 has 13 residues.